The 21 T cell receptor beta chains below were found in one sample sequenced in a study of blood T cells in healthy people across ages. Sample-barcoded 5' priming and a J-beta primer mix drove a second PCR of roughly 7 to 11 cycles. TCRdb called the 5' RACE reads again in MiXCR, with one record for every CDR3 protein. The sample includes about 810,000 distinct CDR3 sequences, roughly 35% of them seen just once. Sequencing was performed on blood. These receptors all come from a man aged 18 to 29 in good health.

The chain carries TRBV20-1 and TRBJ1-5; a possible D gene is TRBD1 (5 bases). Deletions cut 3 bases from V and 3 bases from J, with 18 bases between. Germline CDR1 is DFQATT and CDR2 is SNEGSKA (reference sequence). The CDR3 spans 16 residues. The DNA for the CDR3 is TGCAGTGCTAGGAGGCGGGCAGGGAGCCACAATCAGCCCCAGCATTTT. This codes for CSARRRAGSHNQPQHF.

This chain joins TRBV2 and TRBJ2-7; 12 bases map to TRBD1. The junction had 12 bases not matched to a gene; V was cut back by 4 bases and J by 2 bases. From germline, CDR1 is SNHLY and CDR2 FYNNEI. CDR3 length: 18 amino acids. CDR3 coding DNA: TGTGCCAGCAGTGTAAAAGTGGGACAGGGGGCAATTGCCTACGAGCAGTACTTC. Translated, it gives CASSVKVGQGAIAYEQYF.

CDR3 amino acids: CASSPRTRGWGEQYF. The CDR3 bases are TGTGCCAGCAGCCCTCGGACAAGGGGCTGGGGTGAGCAGTACTTC. This chain joins TRBV12-3 or TRBV12-4 and TRBJ2-5; TRBD1 might be the D (5 bases). The CDR3 is made up of 15 amino acids. V lost 6 bases and J lost 11, with 25 bases in between.

This rearrangement joins TRBV27 to TRBJ1-2, with a possible D match to TRBD1 (5 bases). V lost 4 bases, J lost 6 bases, and 9 bases lay in between. The germline CDR1 and CDR2 sequences are MNHEY and SMNVEV (reference sequence). This CDR3 is built from 12 residues. CDR3 protein: CASSSGHDGYTF. The CDR3 nucleotides read TGTGCCAGCAGTTCAGGACACGATGGCTACACCTTC.

The chain links TRBV6-1 to TRBJ1-6; D may be TRBD1 (6 bases). Trimming removed 6 bases at V and 7 bases at J, with 28 bases between. This CDR3 region has 19 residues. CDR1 and CDR2 from the germline V gene are MNHNS and SASEGT. The CDR3 DNA sequence: TGTGCCAGCAGGTTTGGACAGTCCCAAATATGGGGTGTGAATTCACCCCTCCACTTT. Its translation is CASRFGQSQIWGVNSPLHF.

A remark on this clonotype: This may be a read error: a much more frequent sequence differs by one nucleotide. J is TRBJ2-5 and V is TRBV6-2 or TRBV6-3, with D maybe TRBD2 (5 bases). CDR3 length equals 14 residues. CDR1 is MNHEY, CDR2 SVGEGT, per germline. V lost 8 bases and J lost 4, with 17 bases in between. The CDR3 DNA reads as TGTGCCAGCGCCATACGAGGGTTGAGAGAGACCCAGTACTTC. It translates to CASAIRGLRETQYF.

This chain joins TRBV5-1 and TRBJ1-2; tentatively, D is TRBD1 (5 bases). This CDR3 is 14 amino acids long. V was clipped by 0 bases and J by 10 bases, with 16 bases between them. Per the germline V gene, CDR1 is SGHRS and CDR2 is YFSETQ. CDR3 sequence reads: CASSLGWATDNYTF. CDR3 in DNA: TGCGCCAGCAGCTTGGGATGGGCGACAGACAACTACACCTTC.

This clonotype was observed a single time. A single base separates this from a much larger clone, so it may be a read error. This CDR3 is CASSQASAGLYNKQFF. CDR3 nucleotides: TGCGCCAGCAGCCAAGCCTCGGCAGGTCTATACAATAAGCAGTTCTTC. This chain links TRBV4-3 with TRBJ2-1; D gene ambiguous. This CDR3 comprises 16 residues. Germline CDR1 is LGHNA and CDR2 is YSLEER.

The chain combines TRBV12-3 or TRBV12-4 with TRBJ1-1; D remains unclear. The CDR3 has 13 residues. Trimming shortened V by 5 bases and J by 3 bases, and 10 bases separated the two germline ends. The chain's CDR3 is CASSASRDTEAFF. The CDR3 region has the DNA TGTGCCAGCAGTGCATCTCGAGACACTGAAGCTTTCTTT.

Note on this clonotype: This may be a read error: a much more frequent sequence differs by one nucleotide. The chain recombines TRBV9 with TRBJ1-2, with a tentative D call TRBD1 (5 bases). This CDR3 spans 15 amino acids. Germline CDR1 and CDR2: SGDLS and YYNGEE. In DNA, the CDR3 is TGTACCAGCAGCGTAGATGTGACAGCGAACTATGGCTACACCTTC. Amino acid sequence: CTSSVDVTANYGYTF.

This chain connects TRBV10-1 to TRBJ1-5, with D possibly being TRBD1 (5 bases). Germline V gene lookup returns CDR1 WNHNN and CDR2 SYGVQD (reference sequence). This CDR3 is built from 15 residues. V was shortened by 4 bases and J by 6 bases, with 16 bases between the two germline ends. For the CDR3, the DNA is TGCGCCAGCAGTGGGGGCAGGGTGACAACTCAGCCCCAGCATTTT. Protein sequence: CASSGGRVTTQPQHF.

This clonotype was picked up a small number of times. The genes are TRBV7-9 and TRBJ1-1, with D possibly TRBD1 on 5 matching bases. Looked up from germline, CDR1 is SEHNR and CDR2 is FQNEAQ (reference sequence). This CDR3 contains 12 residues. V gave up 5 bases and J gave up 11 bases, with 15 bases separating them. The CDR3 sequence is CASSRDGRGAFF. In DNA, the CDR3 is TGTGCCAGCAGCCGGGACGGGAGGGGCGCTTTCTTT.

The chain employs TRBV2 and TRBJ1-2, with TRBD1 as a possible D gene (5 bases). This CDR3 spans 15 amino acids. Between the trimmed V and J ends, which lost 6 bases and 8 bases, there was a span of 22 bases. Germline V gene sequence: CDR1 SNHLY, CDR2 FYNNEI. The CDR3 bases are TGTGCCAGCAGGACCGGTTGGGGCGGCTCAGGAGGCTACACCTTC. Translating it yields CASRTGWGGSGGYTF.

This clonotype was counted a few times. The chain has TRBV19 and TRBJ1-5; 7 bases are a match to TRBD1. The CDR3 has 19 residues. V shed 3 bases, J shed 0 bases, and the junction held 14 bases outside the gene matches. Per the germline V gene, CDR1 is LNHDA and CDR2 is SQIVND (reference sequence). CDR3: CASSMFVWDSTYSNQPQHF. The CDR3 DNA sequence: TGTGCCAGTAGTATGTTTGTCTGGGACAGCACCTATAGCAATCAGCCCCAGCATTTT.

This clonotype was seen a handful of times. A junction end diverges from the germline sequence, so it may reflect a read error. The CDR3, as DNA: TGCGCCAGTAGCCCATTCGGCCCTAGCAATCAGCCCCAGCATTTT. It yields the protein CASSPFGPSNQPQHF. V usage is TRBV4-1 and J usage is TRBJ1-5; D call uncertain. The CDR3 covers 15 residues. Per the germline V gene, CDR1 is MGHRA and CDR2 is YSYEKL.

The gene calls are TRBV9 and TRBJ2-1; tentatively, D is TRBD1 (5 bases). Trimming shortened V by 0 bases and J by 3 bases, and 10 bases separated the two germline ends. The CDR3 has 15 residues. Germline V gene sequence: CDR1 SGDLS, CDR2 YYNGEE. The CDR3 here is CASSVEGAVYNEQFF. The CDR3 nucleotides read TGTGCCAGCAGCGTAGAAGGGGCGGTCTACAATGAGCAGTTCTTC.

V is TRBV20-1 and J is TRBJ2-3; TRBD2 agrees at 9 bases. Germline V CDR1 and CDR2: DFQATT, SNEGSKA (reference sequence). After removal of 7 bases from V and 2 bases from J, the junction contained 19 bases not matched to a gene. The CDR3 length is 18 residues. CDR3 amino acids: CSGTEDLASGVLTDTQYF. The CDR3 nucleotides read TGCAGTGGCACAGAGGACCTAGCTAGCGGGGTCCTCACAGATACGCAGTATTTT.

The rearrangement uses TRBV9 and TRBJ1-5; unclear D gene. Trimming took 4 bases from V and 7 from J, leaving 12 bases between them. CDR1 and CDR2 (germline): SGDLS, YYNGEE. The CDR3 has 13 residues. CDR3 sequence (DNA): TGTGCCAGCAGCCTAACGTCGGGGCAGCCCCAGCATTTT. This translates into CASSLTSGQPQHF.

In the case of this clonotype: A read error may be the cause here, since a much bigger clone is one base away. The CDR3 region has the DNA TGTGCCGGCAGCCCAGACCTGGGCGAGCACACCTTC. Translation gives CAGSPDLGEHTF. The rearrangement joins TRBV7-2 to TRBJ1-2; D unresolved. Germline CDR1 SGHTA, CDR2 FQGNSA. The CDR3 runs 12 residues.

This clonotype was seen a handful of times. The chain combines TRBV7-9 with TRBJ2-4; D is uncertain. The CDR3 loop spans 13 amino acids. The V gene lost 7 bases and the J gene lost 1 base, with 8 bases spanning the gap. The germline CDR1 and CDR2 sequences are SEHNR and FQNEAQ (reference sequence). The chain's CDR3 is CASTAEAKNIQYF. CDR3 DNA sequence: TGTGCCAGCACCGCGGAGGCCAAAAACATTCAGTACTTC. The full variable domain, its missing parts supplied by reference TRBV7-9 and TRBJ2-4, is DTGVSQNPRHKITKRGQNVTFRCDPISEHNRLYWYRQTLGQGPEFLTYFQNEAQLEKSRLLSDRFSAERPKGSFSTLEIQRTEQGDSAMYLCASTAEAKNIQYFGAGTRLSVL.

The genes are TRBV5-1 and TRBJ2-1, with D perhaps matching TRBD1 (6 bases). In germline, CDR1 is SGHRS, CDR2 YFSETQ. The CDR3 sequence is 16 residues long. V was shortened by 2 bases and J by 10 bases, with 22 bases between the two germline ends. The CDR3 DNA is TGCGCCAGCAGCTTTAAATCTCAAACAGGGTCAGAGGAGCAGTTCTTC. It codes for CASSFKSQTGSEEQFF.